These 25 T cell receptor beta chains came from one sample sequenced in a study of tumor-infiltrating lymphocytes in localized non-small cell lung cancer. The assay was immunoSEQ multiplex PCR, and TCRdb's table has in-frame clones only and misses some. The sample lists some 13,000 clones, around 65% occurring once. Source material: uninvolved lung tissue not adjacent to the tumor. The receptors were gathered from a human donor with non-small cell lung cancer.

The chain links TRBV5-8 to TRBJ1-2; no firm D call. This CDR3 contains 16 residues. Trimming left V 0 bases short and J 5 bases short, with 17 bases between. CDR1 is SGHTS and CDR2 is YDEGEE in the germline V gene. CDR3 bases: TGTGCCAGCAGCTTGGCGGTAGGGATTTTAACGTATGGCTACACCTTC. It specifies CASSLAVGILTYGYTF. Looking up the rest from reference TRBV5-8 and TRBJ1-2 gives the full variable domain: EAGVTQSPTHLIKTRGQQATLRCSPISGHTSVYWYQQALGLGLQFLLWYDEGEERNRGNFPPRFSGRQFPNYSSELNVNALELEDSALYLCASSLAVGILTYGYTFGSGTRLTVV.

V is TRBV6-5 and J is TRBJ1-2; the match to TRBD1 covers 8 bases. Germline trimming cut 5 bases from V and 7 bases from J; bases unmatched to any gene: 12. Per the germline V gene, CDR1 is MNHEY and CDR2 is SVGAGI. This CDR3 region has 15 residues. The CDR3 is CASSPRDRRWGGYTF. CDR3 nucleotide sequence: TGTGCCAGCAGTCCCCGGGACAGGCGCTGGGGTGGCTACACCTTC.

V usage is TRBV4-3 and J usage is TRBJ2-1; a possible D gene is TRBD2 (6 bases). In germline, CDR1 is LGHNA, CDR2 YSLEER. This CDR3 is 16 amino acids long. Trimming pared 4 bases from V and 4 bases from J, leaving 17 bases between. CDR3 nucleotides: TGCGCCAGCAGCCCAAGGGATAGCGGAGAATACAATGAGCAGTTCTTC. It is translated as CASSPRDSGEYNEQFF.

Details on this clone: Other DNA sequences in this sample translate to the same CDR3. The chain combines TRBV25-1 with TRBJ2-1; TRBD2 matches at 10 bases. The CDR3 covers 15 residues. Germline V gene lookup returns CDR1 MGHDK and CDR2 SYGVNS. Unmatched junction bases numbered 1, after V lost 1 base and J lost 4 bases. The CDR3 reads CASSELAGGYNEQFF. The CDR3 region has the DNA TGTGCCAGCAGTGAATTAGCGGGGGGATACAATGAGCAGTTCTTC.

The chain couples TRBV28 to TRBJ1-5; D not resolved. The germline CDR1 and CDR2 sequences are MDHEN and SYDVKM. Trimming pared 10 bases from V and 0 bases from J, leaving 16 bases between. CDR3 length: 15 amino acids. The CDR3 protein is CATVLAEDSNQPQHF. Here the CDR3 DNA reads TGTGCCACGGTACTTGCTGAGGATAGCAATCAGCCCCAGCATTTT.

In this sample, this clone turned up a few times. The chain recombines TRBV4-1 with TRBJ2-5; D is perhaps TRBD1 (5 bases). V was cut by 0 bases and J by 2 bases, with 10 bases left in between. The CDR3 runs to 15 residues. Germline V gene lookup returns CDR1 MGHRA and CDR2 YSYEKL. Here the CDR3 reads CASSQDGHPQETQYF. In nucleotides, the CDR3 is TGCGCCAGCAGCCAAGATGGACACCCTCAAGAGACCCAGTACTTC.

V is TRBV19 and J is TRBJ1-1; TRBD1 is a possible D gene (5 bases). V shed 7 bases and J shed 7 bases, with 22 bases lying between them. Germline V gives CDR1 LNHDA, CDR2 SQIVND (reference sequence). The CDR3 length is 15 residues. The CDR3 spells CASISPGERYNEAFF. For the CDR3, the DNA is TGTGCCAGTATCTCCCCGGGGGAACGGTACAATGAAGCTTTCTTT.

The chain combines TRBV9 with TRBJ2-5; the D call may be TRBD1 or TRBD2 (5 bases each). Between the trimmed V and J ends, which lost 4 bases and 5 bases, there was a span of 18 bases. Germline CDR1 is SGDLS and CDR2 is YYNGEE. The CDR3 runs 15 residues. The CDR3 DNA sequence: TGTGCCAGCAGCCCTAGGGACGCAACTTGGGAGACCCAGTACTTC. It encodes CASSPRDATWETQYF.

The V call is TRBV30, the J call TRBJ1-6; TRBD1 is a possible D gene (5 bases). The V gene's germline CDR1 is GTSNPN and CDR2 SVGIG (reference sequence). V was trimmed by 2 bases and J by 0 bases, leaving 11 bases between them. This CDR3 is built from 16 residues. The CDR3 nucleotides read TGTGCCTGGAGTTCTGGGGGTTTCTCCTATAATTCACCCCTCCACTTT. This encodes CAWSSGGFSYNSPLHF.

The chain carries TRBV9 and TRBJ1-6, with D possibly matching TRBD1 (5 bases). Trimming cost V 3 bases and J 8 bases, with 12 bases left between them. The CDR3 is made up of 14 amino acids. Per germline, CDR1 SGDLS and CDR2 YYNGEE. The CDR3: CASSATSGDSPLHF. The CDR3 DNA sequence: TGTGCCAGCAGCGCCACCTCGGGGGATTCACCCCTCCACTTT.

The chain links TRBV19 to TRBJ1-1; D gene uncertain. Germline V gene sequence: CDR1 LNHDA, CDR2 SQIVND (reference sequence). The V gene lost 3 bases and the J gene lost 3 bases, with 14 bases spanning the gap. The CDR3 extends over 15 amino acids. The CDR3 coding sequence is TGTGCCAGTAGTATGGTCGGGGATGGGGACACTGAAGCTTTCTTT. Translation gives CASSMVGDGDTEAFF. Variable domain in full (rest from reference TRBV19 and TRBJ1-1): DGGITQSPKYLFRKEGQNVTLSCEQNLNHDAMYWYRQDPGQGLRLIYYSQIVNDFQKGDIAEGYSVSREKKESFPLTVTSAQKNPTAFYLCASSMVGDGDTEAFFGQGTRLTVV.

This clone rates as medium-sized. V gene TRBV7-8 combines with J gene TRBJ1-5, with D unclear. Germline V CDR1 and CDR2: SGHVS, FQNEAQ. This CDR3 contains 13 residues. The V gene lost 1 base and the J gene lost 7 bases, with 8 bases spanning the gap. For the CDR3, the DNA is TGTGCCAGCAGCTTAGTGGTGGGGCAGCCCCAGCATTTT. This encodes CASSLVVGQPQHF. Together with reference TRBV7-8 and TRBJ1-5, the CDR3 gives the full variable domain: GAGVSQSPRYKVAKRGQDVALRCDPISGHVSLFWYQQALGQGPEFLTYFQNEAQLDKSGLPSDRFFAERPEGSVSTLKIQRTQQEDSAVYLCASSLVVGQPQHFGDGTRLSIL.

The chain is built from TRBV19 and TRBJ1-2; D perhaps matches TRBD1 (5 bases). Per germline, CDR1 LNHDA and CDR2 SQIVND (reference sequence). The ends were cut back, 4 bases at V and 6 bases at J, with 18 bases in the middle. The CDR3 totals 15 residues. For the CDR3, the DNA is TGTGCCAGTAGTAACCCCGGCCAGGGTTCGAATGGCTACACCTTC. Translation: CASSNPGQGSNGYTF. The full variable domain, completed using reference TRBV19 and TRBJ1-2, is DGGITQSPKYLFRKEGQNVTLSCEQNLNHDAMYWYRQDPGQGLRLIYYSQIVNDFQKGDIAEGYSVSREKKESFPLTVTSAQKNPTAFYLCASSNPGQGSNGYTFGSGTRLTVV.

A remark on this clone: Other DNA sequences within the sample encode an identical CDR3. CDR3 coding DNA: TGTGCCAGCAGGCCGGGACCGAACACTGAAGCTTTCTTT. Protein: CASRPGPNTEAFF. The rearrangement links TRBV2 to TRBJ1-1; tentatively, D is TRBD1 (5 bases). The germline V gene encodes CDR1 SNHLY and CDR2 FYNNEI. V lost 6 bases and J lost 1, with 9 bases in between. The CDR3 is 13 amino acids.

CDR3 sequence: CASTRGTVYEQYF. The CDR3 region has the DNA TGTGCCAGCACTAGAGGGACAGTCTACGAGCAGTACTTC. The rearrangement uses TRBV6-5 and TRBJ2-7; TRBD1 aligns across 7 bases. The V gene's germline CDR1 is MNHEY and CDR2 SVGAGI. The CDR3 covers 13 residues. The V segment lost 7 bases and the J segment 3 bases; nucleotides outside the gene matches: 6.

This clone rates as medium-sized (0.01 to 0.1%). The V call is TRBV5-1, the J call TRBJ1-6, with TRBD1 matching over 10 bases. V dropped 3 bases and J dropped 7; count of bases not matched to a gene: 10. This CDR3 region has 17 residues. The germline V gene has CDR1 SGHRS and CDR2 YFSETQ. The CDR3 spells CASSSRQGAYDNSPLHF. CDR3 sequence (DNA): TGCGCCAGCAGCTCGCGACAGGGGGCCTACGACAATTCACCCCTCCACTTT.

The chain carries TRBV7-2 and TRBJ2-2; 10 bases line up with TRBD2. V lost 0 bases and J lost 2; bases outside the gene matches: 6. This CDR3 contains 18 residues. Looked up from germline, CDR1 is SGHTA and CDR2 is FQGNSA. CDR3: CASSLAPSGRANTGELFF. The CDR3 bases are TGTGCCAGCAGCTTAGCGCCAAGCGGGAGGGCCAACACCGGGGAGCTGTTTTTT.

This chain uses TRBV30 with TRBJ2-3; 9 bases agree with TRBD1. CDR1 GTSNPN and CDR2 SVGIG come from the germline V gene (reference sequence). CDR3 length: 16 amino acids. The V gene end was trimmed by 2 bases and the J gene end by 4 bases; junction bases not matched to a gene: 10. Written as DNA, the CDR3 is TGTGCCTGGAGTAACACCGGGACAGGGTGGGCAGATACGCAGTATTTT. It is translated as CAWSNTGTGWADTQYF.

V gene TRBV6-5 combines with J gene TRBJ1-2, with D possibly TRBD1 on 5 matching bases. The V and J ends lost 2 bases and 2 bases respectively, with 12 bases between them. The CDR3 has 15 residues. Germline-derived CDR1 and CDR2 are MNHEY and SVGAGI. The CDR3 DNA reads TGTGCCAGCAGTTACACCCACGGGGGAAACTATGGCTACACCTTC. Translated: CASSYTHGGNYGYTF.

The rearrangement links TRBV30 to TRBJ2-5; TRBD1 matches 7 bases. CDR1 is GTSNPN, CDR2 SVGIG, per germline (reference sequence). The CDR3 is 13 amino acids. The V gene end was trimmed by 7 bases and the J gene end by 4 bases; junction bases not matched to a gene: 9. CDR3 amino acids: CASNYRGRETQYF. In DNA, the CDR3 is TGTGCCTCTAATTACAGGGGACGAGAGACCCAGTACTTC.

The CDR3 bases are TGTGCCAGCAGCTCACTCCTCCTAGCGGGGGGGCGTGCAGATACGCAGTATTTT. Encoded protein: CASSSLLLAGGRADTQYF. The chain couples TRBV2 to TRBJ2-3; TRBD2 agrees at 12 bases. In germline, CDR1 is SNHLY, CDR2 FYNNEI. V lost 6 bases and J lost 4; bases outside the gene matches: 14. The CDR3 covers 18 residues. The full variable domain, completed using reference TRBV2 and TRBJ2-3, is EPEVTQTPSHQVTQMGQEVILRCVPISNHLYFYWYRQILGQKVEFLVSFYNNEISEKSEIFDDQFSVERPDGSNFTLKIRSTKLEDSAMYFCASSSLLLAGGRADTQYFGPGTRLTVL.

V is TRBV6-1 and J is TRBJ1-6; no definite D call. This CDR3 contains 15 residues. CDR1 and CDR2 (germline): MNHNS, SASEGT. V shed 0 bases and J shed 3 bases, with 6 bases lying between them. CDR3 DNA: TGTGCCAGCAGTGAAGCGCGTAGCTATAATTCACCCCTCCACTTT. Amino acid sequence: CASSEARSYNSPLHF.

The chain joins TRBV28 to TRBJ2-2; 8 bases are shared with TRBD1. Per germline, CDR1 MDHEN and CDR2 SYDVKM. V trimming: 6 bases; J trimming: 0 bases; junction bases outside the gene matches: 6. This CDR3 comprises 16 residues. This chain's CDR3 is CASRPTGGSNTGELFF. Written as DNA, the CDR3 is TGTGCCAGCAGACCTACAGGGGGTTCGAACACCGGGGAGCTGTTTTTT. Based on the CDR3 plus reference TRBV28 and TRBJ2-2, the full variable domain is DVKVTQSSRYLVKRTGEKVFLECVQDMDHENMFWYRQDPGLGLRLIYFSYDVKMKEKGDIPEGYSVSREKKERFSLILESASTNQTSMYLCASRPTGGSNTGELFFGEGSRLTVL.

CDR3 amino acids: CASSGGRSTDTQYF. In DNA, the CDR3 is TGCGCCAGCAGCGGGGGGCGAAGCACAGATACGCAGTATTTT. The genes are TRBV5-1 and TRBJ2-3; possibly TRBD1 or TRBD2 for D (6 bases each). Trimming removed 4 bases at V and 0 bases at J, with 9 bases between. Germline V gene data show CDR1 as SGHRS and CDR2 as YFSETQ. This CDR3 has 14 amino acids.

V and J are TRBV11-2 and TRBJ1-6; unclear D gene. Trimming left V 2 bases short and J 7 bases short, with 6 bases between. This CDR3 comprises 13 residues. Germline V gene data show CDR1 as SGHAT and CDR2 as FQNNGV. The CDR3 sequence is CASSLWSNSPLHF. The CDR3 DNA reads TGTGCCAGCAGCTTATGGTCAAATTCACCCCTCCACTTT.